Listed below are T cell receptor beta chains from one sample, sequenced in a study of cytomegalovirus exposure and HLA in healthy donors. Sequencing used immunoSEQ multiplex PCR; TCRdb keeps in-frame clones, though not all of them. The repertoire holds some 130,000 clones, approximately 80% seen once, with around 2% in the top ten. The specimen was PBMCs. The receptors originated from a young man in good health and CMV-seronegative. The CDR3 runs from the conserved cysteine through the conserved F or W. D genes are given only for firm matches. Rows may omit the clone size; those that give it use once, few, many or a size class.

v_call: TRBV11-2
j_call: TRBJ1-1
d_call: NA
clone_size: NA
cdr3_aa: CASSLAQSRGEAFF
cdr3_nt: TGTGCCAGCAGCTTAGCCCAGTCCAGGGGTGAAGCTTTCTTT

v_call: TRBV7-2
j_call: TRBJ1-3
d_call: NA
clone_size: NA
cdr3_aa: CASSLLMTASGNTIYF
cdr3_nt: TGTGCCAGCAGCCTTTTAATGACAGCCTCGGGAAACACCATATATTTT

v_call: TRBV18
j_call: TRBJ2-3
d_call: TRBD2
clone_size: NA
cdr3_aa: CASSPREGLDTQYF
cdr3_nt: TGTGCCAGCTCACCGCGGGAGGGCTTAGATACGCAGTATTTT

v_call: TRBV19
j_call: TRBJ1-2
d_call: NA
clone_size: NA
cdr3_aa: CASNAFIGEFNYGYTF
cdr3_nt: TGTGCCAGTAACGCTTTCATAGGAGAGTTTAACTATGGCTACACCTTC

v_call: TRBV10-3
j_call: TRBJ1-1
d_call: TRBD1
clone_size: once
cdr3_aa: CAIRTGRFDTEAFF
cdr3_nt: TGTGCCATCAGGACAGGGCGGTTTGACACTGAAGCTTTCTTT

v_call: TRBV11-2
j_call: TRBJ2-7
d_call: NA
clone_size: NA
cdr3_aa: CASSLNGLEYEQYF
cdr3_nt: TGTGCCAGCAGCTTAAATGGACTCGAATACGAGCAGTACTTC

v_call: TRBV28
j_call: TRBJ2-1
d_call: NA
clone_size: few
cdr3_aa: CASSLAQSYNEQFF
cdr3_nt: TGTGCCAGCAGTTTGGCACAGTCCTACAATGAGCAGTTCTTC

v_call: TRBV7-2
j_call: TRBJ1-1
d_call: NA
clone_size: NA
cdr3_aa: CASNQMGRTEAFF
cdr3_nt: TGTGCCAGCAACCAAATGGGGCGAACTGAAGCTTTCTTT

v_call: TRBV6-5
j_call: TRBJ1-6
d_call: NA
clone_size: NA
cdr3_aa: CASRDSEAPLHF
cdr3_nt: TGTGCCAGCAGGGACTCCGAGGCACCCCTCCACTTT

v_call: TRBV7-8
j_call: TRBJ1-1
d_call: TRBD1
clone_size: NA
cdr3_aa: CASSPGTAGVNTEAFF
cdr3_nt: TGTGCCAGCAGCCCCGGGACAGCTGGGGTGAACACTGAAGCTTTCTTT

v_call: TRBV6-1
j_call: TRBJ2-1
d_call: TRBD2
clone_size: many
cdr3_aa: CASSEGLAGVDEQFF
cdr3_nt: TGTGCCAGCAGTGAAGGACTAGCGGGAGTGGATGAGCAGTTCTTC

v_call: TRBV7-9
j_call: TRBJ2-7
d_call: NA
clone_size: NA
cdr3_aa: CASSTAYEQYF
cdr3_nt: TGTGCCAGCAGCACAGCCTACGAGCAGTACTTC

v_call: TRBV29-1
j_call: TRBJ1-2
d_call: NA
clone_size: NA
cdr3_aa: CSVDDQGRDYGYTF
cdr3_nt: TGCAGCGTAGATGATCAGGGCAGAGACTATGGCTACACCTTC

v_call: TRBV19
j_call: TRBJ2-2
d_call: TRBD1
clone_size: NA
cdr3_aa: CASRTGGGGELFF
cdr3_nt: TGTGCCAGTCGGACAGGGGGCGGCGGGGAGCTGTTTTTT

v_call: TRBV20-1
j_call: TRBJ2-1
d_call: NA
clone_size: NA
cdr3_aa: CSARPGEWEFF
cdr3_nt: TGCAGTGCTAGACCGGGGGAGTGGGAGTTCTTC

v_call: TRBV15
j_call: TRBJ2-5
d_call: NA
clone_size: NA
cdr3_aa: CATGRDSGGAQYF
cdr3_nt: TGTGCCACCGGCAGAGATAGTGGGGGCGCCCAGTACTTC

v_call: TRBV18
j_call: TRBJ1-5
d_call: NA
clone_size: once
cdr3_aa: CASSTRDNQPQHF
cdr3_nt: TGTGCCAGCTCAACCAGGGATAATCAGCCCCAGCATTTT

v_call: TRBV29-1
j_call: TRBJ2-7
d_call: NA
clone_size: NA
cdr3_aa: CSGGQGGYEQYF
cdr3_nt: TGCAGCGGAGGTCAGGGCGGCTACGAGCAGTACTTC

v_call: TRBV19
j_call: TRBJ1-2
d_call: NA
clone_size: few
cdr3_aa: CASTTANYGYTF
cdr3_nt: TGTGCCAGTACCACAGCTAACTATGGCTACACCTTC

v_call: TRBV7-2
j_call: TRBJ2-1
d_call: NA
clone_size: NA
cdr3_aa: CASSLVGTLTNEQFF
cdr3_nt: TGTGCCAGCAGCTTAGTCGGGACTCTAACCAATGAGCAGTTCTTC

v_call: TRBV7-2
j_call: TRBJ1-5
d_call: NA
clone_size: NA
cdr3_aa: CASSFRRAGEAGNQPQHF
cdr3_nt: TGTGCCAGCAGCTTCCGTAGGGCGGGGGAAGCGGGCAATCAGCCCCAGCATTTT

v_call: TRBV28
j_call: TRBJ2-2
d_call: TRBD2
clone_size: NA
cdr3_aa: CASKEREFGELFF
cdr3_nt: TGTGCCAGCAAGGAGCGGGAGTTTGGGGAGCTGTTTTTT

v_call: TRBV5-1
j_call: TRBJ1-1
d_call: TRBD1
clone_size: NA
cdr3_aa: CASSSGQRPEAFF
cdr3_nt: TGCGCCAGCAGCTCGGGACAGAGGCCTGAAGCTTTCTTT

v_call: TRBV25-1
j_call: TRBJ1-3
d_call: TRBD1
clone_size: NA
cdr3_aa: CASSPTGTGVRNTIYF
cdr3_nt: TGTGCCAGCAGTCCAACCGGGACAGGGGTTCGTAACACCATATATTTT

v_call: TRBV5-6
j_call: TRBJ1-1
d_call: TRBD1
clone_size: NA
cdr3_aa: CASSLGGTGPTEAFF
cdr3_nt: TGTGCCAGCAGCTTGGGAGGGACAGGGCCTACTGAAGCTTTCTTT

v_call: TRBV6-5
j_call: TRBJ1-5
d_call: TRBD1
clone_size: NA
cdr3_aa: CASRTGFNQPQHF
cdr3_nt: TGTGCCAGCAGGACAGGGTTCAATCAGCCCCAGCATTTT

v_call: TRBV5-1
j_call: TRBJ2-5
d_call: TRBD2
clone_size: NA
cdr3_aa: CASSLGPSGGRETQYF
cdr3_nt: TGCGCCAGCAGCTTGGGCCCCTCGGGGGGGCGGGAGACCCAGTACTTC

v_call: TRBV28
j_call: TRBJ2-7
d_call: NA
clone_size: NA
cdr3_aa: CASSSPPGGDEQYF
cdr3_nt: TGTGCCAGCAGTTCCCCCCCTGGAGGGGACGAGCAGTACTTC